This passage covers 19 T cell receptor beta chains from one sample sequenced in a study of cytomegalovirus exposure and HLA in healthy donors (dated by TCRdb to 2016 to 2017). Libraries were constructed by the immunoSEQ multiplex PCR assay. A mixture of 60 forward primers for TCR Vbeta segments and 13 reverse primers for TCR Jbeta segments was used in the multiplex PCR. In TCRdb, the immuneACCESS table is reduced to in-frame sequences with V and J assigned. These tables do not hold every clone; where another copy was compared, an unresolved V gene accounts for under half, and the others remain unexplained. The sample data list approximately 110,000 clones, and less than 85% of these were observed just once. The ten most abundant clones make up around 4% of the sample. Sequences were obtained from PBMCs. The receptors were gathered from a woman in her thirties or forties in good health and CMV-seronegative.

The CDR3 DNA sequence: TGTGCCAGCAGTTCAGGGCTGATAGGGGGCACTGAAGCTTTCTTT. Encoded protein: CASSSGLIGGTEAFF. The chain couples TRBV27 to TRBJ1-1; possible D gene TRBD1, 6 bases. The CDR3 sequence is 15 residues long. Trimming left V 4 bases short and J 4 bases short, with 16 bases between. Germline V gives CDR1 MNHEY, CDR2 SMNVEV (reference sequence).

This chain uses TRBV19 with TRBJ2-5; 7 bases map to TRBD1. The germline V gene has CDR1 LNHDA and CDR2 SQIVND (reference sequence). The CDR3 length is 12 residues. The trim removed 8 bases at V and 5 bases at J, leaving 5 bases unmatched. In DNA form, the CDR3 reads TGTGCCAGTCGACAGGGAAGGGAGACCCAGTACTTC. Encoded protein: CASRQGRETQYF.

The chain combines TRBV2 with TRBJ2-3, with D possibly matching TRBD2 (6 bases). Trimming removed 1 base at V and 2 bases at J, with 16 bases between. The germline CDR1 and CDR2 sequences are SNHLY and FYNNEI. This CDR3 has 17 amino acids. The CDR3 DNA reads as TGTGCCAGCAGTGAAGGAGACCCCCGGGACTTCACAGATACGCAGTATTTT. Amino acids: CASSEGDPRDFTDTQYF.

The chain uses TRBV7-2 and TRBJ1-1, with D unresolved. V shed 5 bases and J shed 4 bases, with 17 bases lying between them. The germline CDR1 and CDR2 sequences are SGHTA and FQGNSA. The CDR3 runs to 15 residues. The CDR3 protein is CASSPIIRVSTEAFF. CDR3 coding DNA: TGTGCCAGCAGCCCTATAATCCGGGTAAGCACTGAAGCTTTCTTT.

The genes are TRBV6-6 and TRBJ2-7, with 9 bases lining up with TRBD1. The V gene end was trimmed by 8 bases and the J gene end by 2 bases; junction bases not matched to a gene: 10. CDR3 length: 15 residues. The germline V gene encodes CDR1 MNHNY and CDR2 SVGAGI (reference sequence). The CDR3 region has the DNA TGTGCCAGCGGCTCCCTCCGGGACAGGGCCTACGAGCAGTACTTC. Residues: CASGSLRDRAYEQYF.

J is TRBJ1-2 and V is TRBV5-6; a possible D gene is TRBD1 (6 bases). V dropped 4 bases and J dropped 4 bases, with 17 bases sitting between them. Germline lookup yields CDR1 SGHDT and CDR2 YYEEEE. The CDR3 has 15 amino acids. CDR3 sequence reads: CASSPPRGATYGYTF. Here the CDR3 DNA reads TGTGCCAGCAGCCCCCCCCGGGGGGCTACCTATGGCTACACCTTC.

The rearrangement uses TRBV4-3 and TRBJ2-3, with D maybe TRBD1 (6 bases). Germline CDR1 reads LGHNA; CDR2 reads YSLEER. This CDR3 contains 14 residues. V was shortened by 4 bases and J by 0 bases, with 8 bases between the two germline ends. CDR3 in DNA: TGCGCCAGCAGCCCGACAGGTAGCACAGATACGCAGTATTTT. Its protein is CASSPTGSTDTQYF.

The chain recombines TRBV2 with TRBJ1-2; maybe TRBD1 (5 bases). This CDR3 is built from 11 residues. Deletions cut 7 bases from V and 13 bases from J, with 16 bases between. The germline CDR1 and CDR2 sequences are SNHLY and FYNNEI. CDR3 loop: CASTWDSLFTF. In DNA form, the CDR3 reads TGTGCCAGCACTTGGGACTCCCTCTTCACCTTC. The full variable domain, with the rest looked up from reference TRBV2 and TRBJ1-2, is EPEVTQTPSHQVTQMGQEVILRCVPISNHLYFYWYRQILGQKVEFLVSFYNNEISEKSEIFDDQFSVERPDGSNFTLKIRSTKLEDSAMYFCASTWDSLFTFGSGTRLTVV.

The CDR3 protein is CASSQEGGEETQYF. The CDR3 region has the DNA TGCGCCAGCAGCCAAGAAGGGGGGGAGGAGACCCAGTACTTC. The V gene is TRBV4-1, the J gene TRBJ2-5, with a tentative D call TRBD2 (7 bases). V gave up 0 bases and J gave up 5 bases, with 10 bases separating them. CDR1 is MGHRA and CDR2 is YSYEKL in the germline V gene. The CDR3 sequence is 14 residues long.

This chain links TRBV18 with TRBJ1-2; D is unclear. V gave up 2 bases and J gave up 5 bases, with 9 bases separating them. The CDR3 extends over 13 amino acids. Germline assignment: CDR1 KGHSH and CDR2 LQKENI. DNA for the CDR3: TGTGCCAGCTCACCAGGCCAGTTATATGGCTACACCTTC. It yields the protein CASSPGQLYGYTF.

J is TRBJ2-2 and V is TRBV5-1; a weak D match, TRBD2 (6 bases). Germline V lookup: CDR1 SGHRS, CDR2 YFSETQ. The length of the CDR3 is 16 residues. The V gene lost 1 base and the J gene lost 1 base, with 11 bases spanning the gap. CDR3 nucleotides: TGCGCCAGCAGCTTGCTCTTCGGGGGGAACACCGGGGAGCTGTTTTTT. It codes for CASSLLFGGNTGELFF.

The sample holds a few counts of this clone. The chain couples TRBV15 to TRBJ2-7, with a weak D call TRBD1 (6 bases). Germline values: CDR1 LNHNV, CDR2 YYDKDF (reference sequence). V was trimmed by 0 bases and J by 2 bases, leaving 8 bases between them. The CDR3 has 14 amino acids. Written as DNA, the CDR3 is TGTGCCACCAGCAGAGAGAAGGGGGCCTACGAGCAGTACTTC. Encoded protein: CATSREKGAYEQYF.

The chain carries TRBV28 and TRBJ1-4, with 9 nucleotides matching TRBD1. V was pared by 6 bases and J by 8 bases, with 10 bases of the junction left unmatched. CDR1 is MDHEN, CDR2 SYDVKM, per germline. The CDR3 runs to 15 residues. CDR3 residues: CASRGQGRRLEKLFF. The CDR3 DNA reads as TGTGCCAGCAGAGGACAGGGGCGAAGGTTGGAAAAACTGTTTTTT.

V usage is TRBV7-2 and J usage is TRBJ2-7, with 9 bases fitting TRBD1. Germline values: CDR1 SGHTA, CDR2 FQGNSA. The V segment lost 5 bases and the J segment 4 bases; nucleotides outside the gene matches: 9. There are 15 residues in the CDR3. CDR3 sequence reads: CASSTPGQGVYEQYF. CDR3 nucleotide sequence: TGTGCCAGCAGCACCCCGGGACAGGGTGTATACGAGCAGTACTTC. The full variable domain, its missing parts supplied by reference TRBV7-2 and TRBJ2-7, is GAGVSQSPSNKVTEKGKDVELRCDPISGHTALYWYRQSLGQGLEFLIYFQGNSAPDKSGLPSDRFSAERTGGSVSTLTIQRTQQEDSAVYLCASSTPGQGVYEQYFGPGTRLTVT.

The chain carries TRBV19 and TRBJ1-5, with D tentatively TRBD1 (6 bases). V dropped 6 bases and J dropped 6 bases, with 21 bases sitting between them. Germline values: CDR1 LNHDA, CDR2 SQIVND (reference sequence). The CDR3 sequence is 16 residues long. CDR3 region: CASRETGSVGGQPQHF. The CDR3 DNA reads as TGTGCCAGTAGAGAAACAGGGAGCGTTGGGGGTCAGCCCCAGCATTTT.

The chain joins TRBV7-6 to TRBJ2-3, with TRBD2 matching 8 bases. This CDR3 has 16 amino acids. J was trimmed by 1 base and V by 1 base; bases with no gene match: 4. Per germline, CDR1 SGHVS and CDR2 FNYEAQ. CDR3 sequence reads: CASSLGGTRGTDTQYF. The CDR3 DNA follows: TGTGCCAGCAGCTTAGGTGGGACTAGGGGCACAGATACGCAGTATTTT.

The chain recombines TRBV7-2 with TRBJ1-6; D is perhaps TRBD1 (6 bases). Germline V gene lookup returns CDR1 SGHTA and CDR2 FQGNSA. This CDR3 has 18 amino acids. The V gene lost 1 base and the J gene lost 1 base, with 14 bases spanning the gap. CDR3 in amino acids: CASSLGWGRFSYNSPLHF. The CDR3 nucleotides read TGTGCCAGCAGCTTAGGATGGGGGCGGTTTTCCTATAATTCACCCCTCCACTTT. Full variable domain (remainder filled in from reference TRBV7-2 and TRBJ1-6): GAGVSQSPSNKVTEKGKDVELRCDPISGHTALYWYRQSLGQGLEFLIYFQGNSAPDKSGLPSDRFSAERTGGSVSTLTIQRTQQEDSAVYLCASSLGWGRFSYNSPLHFGNGTRLTVT.

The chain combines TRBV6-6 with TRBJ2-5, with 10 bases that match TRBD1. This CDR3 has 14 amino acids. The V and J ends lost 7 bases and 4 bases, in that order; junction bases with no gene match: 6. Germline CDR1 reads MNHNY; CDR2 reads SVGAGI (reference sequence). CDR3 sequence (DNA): TGTGCCAGCAATGGACAGGGGGTGGCAGAGACCCAGTACTTC. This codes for CASNGQGVAETQYF.

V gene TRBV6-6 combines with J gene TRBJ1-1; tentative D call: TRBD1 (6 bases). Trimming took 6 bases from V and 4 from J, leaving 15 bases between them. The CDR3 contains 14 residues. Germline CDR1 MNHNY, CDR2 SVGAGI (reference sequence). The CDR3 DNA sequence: TGTGCCAGCAGAGAGACAGGTACTAGCACTGAAGCTTTCTTT. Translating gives CASRETGTSTEAFF.